This section outlines one TCR beta chain sequence together with its context. The CDR3 spans 14 residues. V was pared by 2 bases and J by 0 bases, with 8 bases between. The germline CDR1 and CDR2 sequences are MNHNY and SVGAGI (reference sequence). Residents of approximately 25 US areas, aged about 18 to 89 years, made up the participants. Which cohort a participant joined came from the clinical history participants gave. The data belong to a study of blood T cell repertoires in COVID-19. In the original workflow: By means of reference gene primer amplification, nucleated cell counts were estimated. Clones were read by immunoSEQ multiplex PCR, and TCRdb kept only the in-frame ones, dropping some. For V, J and clone size, that table is used; D and trimming come from the DNA. This table has nearly 350,000 clones, less than 90% appearing once.

This clonotype was obtained from a woman between 25 and 40 years old who had recovered from COVID-19. This chain joins TRBV6-6 and TRBJ2-7; no clear D gene. Sequenced material: PBMCs or T cells enriched from blood (not recorded which). The CDR3 reads CASSYEESSYEQYF. Written as DNA, the CDR3 is TGTGCCAGCAGTTACGAGGAGAGCTCCTACGAGCAGTACTTC.